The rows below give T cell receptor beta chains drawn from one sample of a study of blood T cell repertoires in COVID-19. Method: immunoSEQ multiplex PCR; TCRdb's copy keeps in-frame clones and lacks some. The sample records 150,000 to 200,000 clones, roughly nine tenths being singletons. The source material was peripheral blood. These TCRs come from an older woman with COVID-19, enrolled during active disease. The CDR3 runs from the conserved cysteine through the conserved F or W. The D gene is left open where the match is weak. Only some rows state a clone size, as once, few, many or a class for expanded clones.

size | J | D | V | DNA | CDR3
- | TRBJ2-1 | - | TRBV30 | TGTGCCTGGAGTGCTCGTTCCGAGCAGTTCTTC | CAWSARSEQFF
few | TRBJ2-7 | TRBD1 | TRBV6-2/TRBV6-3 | TGTGCCAGCAGTTACCTAATAGGGACAGGGCCCATGGACGAGCAGTACTTC | CASSYLIGTGPMDEQYF
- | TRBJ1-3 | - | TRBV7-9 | TGTGCCAGCAGCTTAGGTACTGGAAACACCATATATTTT | CASSLGTGNTIYF
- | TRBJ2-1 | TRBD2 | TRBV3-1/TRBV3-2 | TGTGCCAGCAGCCTTCCTAGCGGGAGTAGGGATGAGCAGTTCTTC | CASSLPSGSRDEQFF
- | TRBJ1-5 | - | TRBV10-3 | TGTGCCATCAGCGAGGGAGGAGACAGCAATCAGCCCCAGCATTTT | CAISEGGDSNQPQHF
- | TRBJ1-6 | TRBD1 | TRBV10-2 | TGCGCCAGCAGTGAAGTGGGACAGAATTCACCCCTCCACTTT | CASSEVGQNSPLHF
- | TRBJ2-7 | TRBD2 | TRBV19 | TGTGCCAGTAGTCCAGGGACTAGCGGTTACGAGCAGTACTTC | CASSPGTSGYEQYF
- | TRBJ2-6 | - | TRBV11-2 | TGTGCCAGCAGCCTCCACCCGCGGGACGGACGCTCTGGGGCCAACGTCCTGACTTTC | CASSLHPRDGRSGANVLTF
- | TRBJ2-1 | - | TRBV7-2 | TGTGCCAGCAGCTTAGTCGTACAGGGTGGTAGGGGGGGAGTCTTC | CASSLVVQGGRGGVF
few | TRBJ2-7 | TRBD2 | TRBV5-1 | TGCGCCAGCAGCTCCGGGAGGGCCGATTCCGAGCAGTACTTC | CASSSGRADSEQYF
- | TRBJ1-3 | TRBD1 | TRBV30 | TGTGCCTGGAGTGGTGGACAGGCTGGAAACACCATATATTTT | CAWSGGQAGNTIYF
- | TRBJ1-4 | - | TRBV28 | TGTGCCAGCAGTTTACAGGGGAAAGGTTGGAAACTGTTTTTT | CASSLQGKGWKLFF
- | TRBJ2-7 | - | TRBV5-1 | TGCGCCAGCAGCTTGGTGACAGCTTTAGAGCAGTACTTC | CASSLVTALEQYF
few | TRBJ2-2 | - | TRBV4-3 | TGCGCCAGCAGCCGTGATATGGGGCAAACCGGGGAGCTGTTTTTT | CASSRDMGQTGELFF
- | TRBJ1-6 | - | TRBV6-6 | TGTGCCAGCAGTTACTCCATAGATTCACCCCTCCACTTT | CASSYSIDSPLHF
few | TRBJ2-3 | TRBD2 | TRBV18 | TGTGCCAGCCACCGGAGCGGGAGTCAGGGTGATACGCAGTATTTT | CASHRSGSQGDTQYF
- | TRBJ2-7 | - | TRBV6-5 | TGTGCCATAGGGGGGGGAGACGAGCAGTACTTC | CAIGGGDEQYF
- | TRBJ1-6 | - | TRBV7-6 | TGTGCCAGCAGCTTAGGCGCGGGGGAGGGTTCACCCCTCCACTTT | CASSLGAGEGSPLHF
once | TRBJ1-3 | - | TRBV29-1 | TGCAGCGTTGTCGGGGATTGGCGCTTGCCTGGAAACACCATATATTTT | CSVVGDWRLPGNTIYF
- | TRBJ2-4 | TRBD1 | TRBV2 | TGTGCCAGCAGTGTAGGGACAGTCAAAAACATTCAGTACTTC | CASSVGTVKNIQYF
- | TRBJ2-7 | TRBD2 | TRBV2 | TGTGCCAGCAGCCCGCGGGGGAATCGAACCTACGAGCAGTACTTC | CASSPRGNRTYEQYF
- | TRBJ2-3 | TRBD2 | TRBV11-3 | TGTGCCAGCAGCTCGGGACTAGCGGGAGGTCCCCACACAGATACGCAGTATTTT | CASSSGLAGGPHTDTQYF
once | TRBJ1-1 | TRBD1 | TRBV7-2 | TGTGCCAGCAGCCTAACAGGGGGCACTGAAGCTTTCTTT | CASSLTGGTEAFF
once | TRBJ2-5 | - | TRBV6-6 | TGTGCCAGCAGCTACCTTGAGACCCAGTACTTC | CASSYLETQYF
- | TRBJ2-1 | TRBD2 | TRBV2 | TGTGCCAGCAGTGAAGCCAGCGGGAGAATAAATGAGCAGTTCTTC | CASSEASGRINEQFF
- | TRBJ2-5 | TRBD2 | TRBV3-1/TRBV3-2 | TGTGCCAGCAGCCTTGGGTCTAGCGGGAGGCTAGAGACCCAGTACTTC | CASSLGSSGRLETQYF
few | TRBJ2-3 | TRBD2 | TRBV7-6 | TGTGCCAGCAGCTTAGTAGCGGGAGGAAGCACAGATACGCAGTATTTT | CASSLVAGGSTDTQYF
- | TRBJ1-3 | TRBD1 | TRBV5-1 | TGCGCCAGCAGCACCCGGGACAGAGGAAACACCATATATTTT | CASSTRDRGNTIYF
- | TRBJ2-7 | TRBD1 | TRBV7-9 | TGTGCCAGCAGCTTGCTGGGACAGACCTACGAGCAGTACTTC | CASSLLGQTYEQYF
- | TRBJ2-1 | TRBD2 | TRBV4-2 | TGTGCCAGCAGCCAAGAGGGAACGGGACTAGCGGGATACAATGAGCAGTTCTTC | CASSQEGTGLAGYNEQFF
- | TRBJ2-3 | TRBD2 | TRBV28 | TGTGCCAGCAGTTTACTAGCGGGGCCCCCGGGCACAGATACGCAGTATTTT | CASSLLAGPPGTDTQYF
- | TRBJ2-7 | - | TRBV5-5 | TGTGCCAGCAGCCTACTGAGGGGTGGGACACTCGAGCAGTACTTC | CASSLLRGGTLEQYF
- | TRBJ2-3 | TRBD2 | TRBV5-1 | TGCGCCAGCAGACCGACTAGCGGGGCAGATACGCAGTATTTT | CASRPTSGADTQYF
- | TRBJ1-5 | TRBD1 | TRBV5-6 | TGTGCCAGCAGCGTGACAGGGCCCCTATCGCCCCAGCATTTT | CASSVTGPLSPQHF
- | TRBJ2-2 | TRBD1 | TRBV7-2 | TGTGCCAGCAGCTTAGCGCCGGACAGGCCCAACACCGGGGAGCTGTTTTTT | CASSLAPDRPNTGELFF
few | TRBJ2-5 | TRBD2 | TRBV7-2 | TGTGCCAGCAGTTTTAGCGGGAGGGCCCTGGGCCGCCAAGAGACCCAGTACTTC | CASSFSGRALGRQETQYF
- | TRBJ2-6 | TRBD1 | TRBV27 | TGTGCCAGCAGTCTAATGACAGGGGGCTCTGGGGCCAACGTCCTGACTTTC | CASSLMTGGSGANVLTF
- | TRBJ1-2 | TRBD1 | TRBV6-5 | TGTGCCAGCAGCACCGAACAGGGGGCGAACTATGGCTACACCTTC | CASSTEQGANYGYTF
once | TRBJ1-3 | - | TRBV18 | TGTGCCAGCTCCCCTACCGCAGGGCCTTACTCTGGAAACACCATATATTTT | CASSPTAGPYSGNTIYF
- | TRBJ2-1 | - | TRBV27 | TGTGCCAGCAAGGGGGGGGGCCTAGCGTTCTTCAATGAGCAGTTCTTC | CASKGGGLAFFNEQFF
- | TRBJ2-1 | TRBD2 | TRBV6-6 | TGTGCCAGCAGTTATGGGACTAGCGGGAGCTACAATGAGCAGTTCTTC | CASSYGTSGSYNEQFF
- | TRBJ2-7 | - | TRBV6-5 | TGTGCCAGCAGTTACGGGTCGGGAACCTACGAGCAGTACTTC | CASSYGSGTYEQYF
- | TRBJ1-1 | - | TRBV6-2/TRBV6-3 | TGTGCCAGCAGTACCGGAGGCGAAGTTAAACCTTTCTTT | CASSTGGEVKPFF
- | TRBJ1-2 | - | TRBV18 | TGTGCCAGCTCACCCCGTTTTGTCCCGACGCTACAGGCAACCTATGGCTACACCTTC | CASSPRFVPTLQATYGYTF
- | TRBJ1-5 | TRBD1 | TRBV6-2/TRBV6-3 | TGTGCCAGCAGTTACCAACCAGGGGGCTCTCAGCCCCAGCATTTT | CASSYQPGGSQPQHF
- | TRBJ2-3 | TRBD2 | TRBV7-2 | TGTGCCAGCAGCTTTAGCGGGTCCCCCGGGGATACGCAGTATTTT | CASSFSGSPGDTQYF
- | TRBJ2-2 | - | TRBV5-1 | TGCGCCAGCAGCCCCCCCGAGGCCGGGGAGCTGTTTTTT | CASSPPEAGELFF
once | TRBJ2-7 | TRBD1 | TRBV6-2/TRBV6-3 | TGTGCCAGCAGTTACTTGCCGGACAGGCCTATAGAGCAGTACTTC | CASSYLPDRPIEQYF
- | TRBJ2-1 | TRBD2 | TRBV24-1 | TGTGCCACCAGTGATTTGGGACTAGATGACAATGAGCAGTTCTTC | CATSDLGLDDNEQFF
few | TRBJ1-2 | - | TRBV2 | TGTGCCAGCGCCGGTTCTTCCTATGGCTACACCTTC | CASAGSSYGYTF
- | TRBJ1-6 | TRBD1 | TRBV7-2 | TGTGCCAGCAGCTCCACAGTAGGGGGCATAGGGTCACCCCTCCACTTT | CASSSTVGGIGSPLHF
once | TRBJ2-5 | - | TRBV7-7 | TGTGCTAGCAGCTTCGCTAGCAGCGAGACCCAGTACTTC | CASSFASSETQYF
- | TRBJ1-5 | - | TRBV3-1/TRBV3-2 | TGTGCCAGCAGCCAAGATGTAGGCAGGTCGAATCAGCCCCAGCATTTT | CASSQDVGRSNQPQHF
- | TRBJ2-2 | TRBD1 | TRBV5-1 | TGCGCCAGCAGGAGGGGGTTCGGGACAGGCTCTCTCAGGGAGCTGTTTTTT | CASRRGFGTGSLRELFF
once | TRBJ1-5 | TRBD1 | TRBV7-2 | TGTGCCAGCAGCTTAGTCGACAGGGTTCAGCCCCAGCATTTT | CASSLVDRVQPQHF
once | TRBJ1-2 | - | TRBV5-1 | TGCGCCAGCAGCTTTACGGACACCTACGGGACAGGCTACACCTTC | CASSFTDTYGTGYTF
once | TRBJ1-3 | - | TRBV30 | TGTGCCTGGACTACAGGAAGGGCTGGAAACACCATATATTTT | CAWTTGRAGNTIYF
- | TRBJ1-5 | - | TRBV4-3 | TGCGCCAGCAGCCGAGACGTCAATCAGCCCCAGCATTTT | CASSRDVNQPQHF